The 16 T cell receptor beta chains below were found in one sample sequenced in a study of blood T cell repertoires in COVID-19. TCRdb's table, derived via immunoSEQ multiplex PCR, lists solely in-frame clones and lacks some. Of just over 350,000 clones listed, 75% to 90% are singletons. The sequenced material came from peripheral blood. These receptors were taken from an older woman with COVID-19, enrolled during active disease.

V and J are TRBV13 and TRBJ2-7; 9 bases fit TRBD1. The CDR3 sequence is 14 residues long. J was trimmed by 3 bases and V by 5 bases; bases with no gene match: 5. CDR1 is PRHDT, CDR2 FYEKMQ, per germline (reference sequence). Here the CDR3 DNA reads TGTGCCAGCAGCCTCGGGACAGGGTTCTACGAGCAGTACTTC. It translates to CASSLGTGFYEQYF.

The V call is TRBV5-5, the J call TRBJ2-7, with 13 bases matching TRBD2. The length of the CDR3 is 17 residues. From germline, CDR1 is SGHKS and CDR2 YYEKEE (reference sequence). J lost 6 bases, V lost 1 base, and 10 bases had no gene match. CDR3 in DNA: TGTGCCAGCAGCTTGACTAGCGGGGGGGCCAGGTTTGTCGAGCAGTACTTC. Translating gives CASSLTSGGARFVEQYF.

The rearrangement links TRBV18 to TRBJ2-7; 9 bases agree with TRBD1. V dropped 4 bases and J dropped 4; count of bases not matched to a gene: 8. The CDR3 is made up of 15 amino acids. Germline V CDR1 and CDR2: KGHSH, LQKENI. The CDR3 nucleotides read TGTGCCAGCTCACTTCTAGGACAGGGGCAGTACGAGCAGTACTTC. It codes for CASSLLGQGQYEQYF.

CDR3: CSVDQGLGIEKLFF. The CDR3 coding sequence is TGCAGCGTCGACCAGGGATTGGGAATCGAAAAACTGTTTTTT. This rearrangement joins TRBV29-1 to TRBJ1-4, with TRBD1 as a possible D gene (5 bases). The CDR3 totals 14 residues. Germline loops: CDR1 SQVTM, CDR2 ANQGSEA. V was pared by 6 bases and J by 8 bases, with 19 bases between.

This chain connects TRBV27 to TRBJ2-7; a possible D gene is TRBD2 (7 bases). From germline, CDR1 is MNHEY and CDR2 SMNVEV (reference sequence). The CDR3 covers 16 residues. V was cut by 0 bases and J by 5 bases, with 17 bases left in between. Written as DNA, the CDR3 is TGTGCCAGCAGTTTATCCGCCGGCGGGGGCTACCACGAGCAGTACTTC. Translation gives CASSLSAGGGYHEQYF.

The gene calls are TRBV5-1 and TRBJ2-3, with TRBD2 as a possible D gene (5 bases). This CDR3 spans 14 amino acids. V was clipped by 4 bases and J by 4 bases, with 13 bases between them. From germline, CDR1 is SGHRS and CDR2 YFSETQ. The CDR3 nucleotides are TGCGCCAGCAGCCGCCAGGAGGTTGCAGATACGCAGTATTTT. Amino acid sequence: CASSRQEVADTQYF.

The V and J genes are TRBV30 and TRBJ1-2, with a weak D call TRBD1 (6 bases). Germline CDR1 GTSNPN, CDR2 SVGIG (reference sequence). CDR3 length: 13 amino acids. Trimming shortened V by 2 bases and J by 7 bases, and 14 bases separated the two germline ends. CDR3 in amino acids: CAWSLGGAAGYTF. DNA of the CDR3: TGTGCCTGGAGTTTGGGGGGGGCTGCTGGCTACACCTTC.

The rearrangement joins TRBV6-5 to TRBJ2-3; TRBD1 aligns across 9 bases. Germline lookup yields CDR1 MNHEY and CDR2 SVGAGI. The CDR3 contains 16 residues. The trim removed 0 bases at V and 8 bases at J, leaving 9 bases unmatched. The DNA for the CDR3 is TGTGCCAGCAGTTACTCTGGGACAGGGAGGTTCGCTACGCAGTATTTT. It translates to CASSYSGTGRFATQYF.

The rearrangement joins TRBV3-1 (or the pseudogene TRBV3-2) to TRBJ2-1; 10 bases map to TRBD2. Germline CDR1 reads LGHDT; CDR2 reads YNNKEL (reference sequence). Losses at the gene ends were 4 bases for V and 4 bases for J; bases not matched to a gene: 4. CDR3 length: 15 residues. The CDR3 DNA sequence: TGTGCCAGCAGCCTACTAGCGGGGAAGTACAATGAGCAGTTCTTC. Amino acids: CASSLLAGKYNEQFF.

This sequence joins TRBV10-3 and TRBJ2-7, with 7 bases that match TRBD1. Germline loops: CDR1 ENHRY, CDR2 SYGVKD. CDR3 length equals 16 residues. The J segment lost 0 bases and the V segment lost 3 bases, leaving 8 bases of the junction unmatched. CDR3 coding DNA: TGTGCCATCAGTGAAGACAGGGAGTGGGACTCCTACGAGCAGTACTTC. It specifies CAISEDREWDSYEQYF.

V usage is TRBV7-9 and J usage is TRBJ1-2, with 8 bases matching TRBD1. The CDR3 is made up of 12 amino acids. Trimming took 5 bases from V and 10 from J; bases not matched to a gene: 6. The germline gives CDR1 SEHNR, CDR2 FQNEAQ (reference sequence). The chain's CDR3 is CASSGQGMDYTF. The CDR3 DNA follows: TGTGCCAGCAGCGGACAGGGTATGGACTACACCTTC.

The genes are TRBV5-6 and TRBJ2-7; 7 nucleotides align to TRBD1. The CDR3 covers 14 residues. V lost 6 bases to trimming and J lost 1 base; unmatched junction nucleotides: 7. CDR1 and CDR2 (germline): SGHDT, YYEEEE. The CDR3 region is CASTRQGHSYEQYF. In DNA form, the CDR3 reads TGTGCCAGCACCCGACAGGGACATTCCTACGAGCAGTACTTC.

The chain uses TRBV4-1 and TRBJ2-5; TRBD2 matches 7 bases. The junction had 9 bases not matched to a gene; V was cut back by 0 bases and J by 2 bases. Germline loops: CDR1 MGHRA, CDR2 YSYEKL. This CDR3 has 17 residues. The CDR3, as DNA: TGCGCCAGCAGCCAAGAAACGCGGGGGAGGTATCAAGAGACCCAGTACTTC. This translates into CASSQETRGRYQETQYF.

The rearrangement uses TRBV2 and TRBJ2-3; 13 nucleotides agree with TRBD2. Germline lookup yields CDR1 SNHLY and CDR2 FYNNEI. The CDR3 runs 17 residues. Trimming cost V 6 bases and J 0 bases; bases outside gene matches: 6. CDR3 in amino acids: CASRKGTSGDSTDTQYF. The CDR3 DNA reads TGTGCCAGCAGAAAAGGGACTAGCGGGGATAGCACAGATACGCAGTATTTT.

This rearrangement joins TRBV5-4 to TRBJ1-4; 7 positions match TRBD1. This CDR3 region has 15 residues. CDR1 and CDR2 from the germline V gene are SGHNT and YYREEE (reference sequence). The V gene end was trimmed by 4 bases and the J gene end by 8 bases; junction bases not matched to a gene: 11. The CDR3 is CASSIATGNGEKLFF. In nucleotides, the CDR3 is TGTGCCAGCAGCATAGCGACAGGGAACGGCGAAAAACTGTTTTTT.

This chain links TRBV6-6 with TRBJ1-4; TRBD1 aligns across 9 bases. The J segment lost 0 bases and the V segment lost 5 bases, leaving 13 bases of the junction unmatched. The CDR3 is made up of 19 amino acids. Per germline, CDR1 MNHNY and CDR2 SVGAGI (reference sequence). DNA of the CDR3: TGTGCCAGCAGTCACCCTCGGACAGGGGTCGTTGCAACTAATGAAAAACTGTTTTTT. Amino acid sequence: CASSHPRTGVVATNEKLFF.